The present TCR beta chain was sequenced within a study of identical twins (TCRdb year 2016). About the investigation overall: TCR alpha and beta repertoires from monozygotic twins, unrelated adults of various ages and cord blood were deep-sequenced to test whether fetal clonotypes persist. To rule out contamination, replicate twin experiments were performed at different times with different library preparation protocols. The paper as a whole reports these results and caveats: Because the same donors could not be followed over many years, the conclusions relied on cross-sectional statistical analysis. Compared with coincidental sharing between unrelated individuals, an excess of low generation-probability sequences was observed among out-of-frame TCR alpha sequences shared between twins. Invariant T cells such as MAIT and iNKT could partly confound zero-insertion analyses, although diverse VJ usage argued against such confounding for most clonotypes. In beta out-of-frame sequences, excess twin sharing was weaker, because having fewer shared sequences lowered the signal-to-noise ratio. Abundant cord blood beta clonotypes had fewer insertions, young adult naive repertoires showed a similar but weaker trend, and memory repertoires showed no such trend. In monozygotic twins, out-of-frame TCR alpha sharing was systematically underestimated by recombination models, although the models agreed with sharing between unrelated individuals.

All donors were healthy Caucasians. Miltenyi CD45RO+ enrichment and human naive T-cell isolation kits were used to isolate memory (CD45RO+) and naive T cells from PBMC. About this clonotype itself: This clone's antigen is unknown. Base qualities are not recorded, but no much larger clone differs from it by a single base.

The library came from 5' RACE. TCRdb names Illumina HiSeq 2000 as the instrument used. Template switching added a universal primer binding site, and the final cDNA carried a unique molecular identifier that allowed TCR cDNA molecules to be counted accurately. First-strand cDNA for TCR alpha and beta chains was synthesized from specific primers in the conserved constant-segment region. To control for contamination, every cDNA library was double barcoded, receiving both a SMART-Mk sample barcode and Illumina barcodes. Two successive PCR steps introduced TruSeq adapter sequences along with Illumina sample barcodes. The TCR alpha and beta cDNA libraries were sequenced on the Illumina HiSeq platform using custom primers. The published analysis was carried out like this. Raw reads were processed with MiGEC to extract unique molecular identifiers, and MiXCR was used to determine CDR3 positions. Recombination models were inferred per individual with the repgenHMM and IGoR tools using an EM algorithm. The tcR package in R was used for shared clonotype analysis, with sharing normalized by the product of cloneset sizes. To study raw recombination without the effects of thymic and clonal selection, out-of-frame nonproductive sequences were analyzed. TCRdb applied fastp at Q25 and MiXCR to the public reads, then kept only in-frame beta chains. Each record represents a unique CDR3 protein, reported with the most common genes and DNA among its rows. These V and J calls are TCRdb output, not the study's own analysis. This sample lists under 300,000 distinct CDR3 sequences; over 12% were detected once. 8.8% of the sample lies in the top ten.

The CDR3 holds 15 amino acids from the cysteine to the phenylalanine. Only CDR3 DNA remains: 45 bases, in frame from the first base. V loses 3 bases, J loses 4 bases, and the germline ends lie 12 bases apart. As encoded in the germline V gene, CDR1 is ENHRY while CDR2 is SYGVKD. This sequence originates from a woman aged 18-29 years in good health. Sequencing was carried out using memory (CD45RO+) T cells sorted from blood. The sample's cell subset or site label, decoded: CD45RO+ enriched T cells. Recombination joined TRBV10-3 with TRBJ2-2, with a tentative D gene TRBD2 over 6 matching bases. The CDR3 region: CAISDGGAGTGELFF. The base sequence is TGTGCCATCAGTGACGGAGGGGCCGGCACCGGGGAGCTGTTTTTT.